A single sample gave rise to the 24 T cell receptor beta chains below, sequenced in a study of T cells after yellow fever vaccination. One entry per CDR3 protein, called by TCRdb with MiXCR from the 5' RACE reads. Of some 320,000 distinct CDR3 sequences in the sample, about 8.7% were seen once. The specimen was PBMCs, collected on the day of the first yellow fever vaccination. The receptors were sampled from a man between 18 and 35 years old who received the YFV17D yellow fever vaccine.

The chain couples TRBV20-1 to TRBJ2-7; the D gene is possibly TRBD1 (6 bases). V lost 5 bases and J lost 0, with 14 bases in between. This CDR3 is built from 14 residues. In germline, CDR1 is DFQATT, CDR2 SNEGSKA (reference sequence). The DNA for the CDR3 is TGCAGTGCTCGACCTACAGGGAACTCCTACGAGCAGTACGTC. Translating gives CSARPTGNSYEQYV.

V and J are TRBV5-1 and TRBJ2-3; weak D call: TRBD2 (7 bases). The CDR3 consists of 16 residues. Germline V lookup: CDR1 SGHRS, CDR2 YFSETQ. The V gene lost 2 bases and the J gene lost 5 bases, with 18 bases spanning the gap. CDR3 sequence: CASSLTAGAPGDTQYF. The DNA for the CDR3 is TGCGCCAGCAGCTTAACGGCGGGGGCCCCAGGAGATACGCAGTATTTT.

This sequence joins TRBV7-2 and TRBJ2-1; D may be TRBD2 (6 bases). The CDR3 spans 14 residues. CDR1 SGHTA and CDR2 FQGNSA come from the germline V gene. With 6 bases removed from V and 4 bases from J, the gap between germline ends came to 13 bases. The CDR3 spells CASRPGRGYNEQFF. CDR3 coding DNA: TGTGCCAGCAGACCAGGACGGGGGTACAATGAGCAGTTCTTC.

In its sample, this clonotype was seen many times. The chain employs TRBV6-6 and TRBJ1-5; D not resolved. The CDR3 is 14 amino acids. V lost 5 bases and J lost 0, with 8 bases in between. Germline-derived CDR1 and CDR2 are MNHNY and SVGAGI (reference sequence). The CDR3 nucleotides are TGTGCCAGCAGTATAAGTTATAGCAATCAGCCCCAGCATTTT. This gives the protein CASSISYSNQPQHF.

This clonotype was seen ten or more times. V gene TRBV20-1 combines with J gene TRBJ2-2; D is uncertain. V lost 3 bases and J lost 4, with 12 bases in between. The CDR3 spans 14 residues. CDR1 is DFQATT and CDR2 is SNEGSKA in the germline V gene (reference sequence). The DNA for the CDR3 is TGCAGTGCTAGTTGGGATCCGGGCACCGGGGAGCTGTTTTTT. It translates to CSASWDPGTGELFF.

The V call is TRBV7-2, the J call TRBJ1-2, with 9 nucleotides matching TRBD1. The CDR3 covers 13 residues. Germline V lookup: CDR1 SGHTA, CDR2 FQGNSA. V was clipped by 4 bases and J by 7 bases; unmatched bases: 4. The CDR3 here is CASSWTGEGGYTF. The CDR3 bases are TGTGCCAGCAGCTGGACAGGGGAGGGTGGCTACACCTTC.

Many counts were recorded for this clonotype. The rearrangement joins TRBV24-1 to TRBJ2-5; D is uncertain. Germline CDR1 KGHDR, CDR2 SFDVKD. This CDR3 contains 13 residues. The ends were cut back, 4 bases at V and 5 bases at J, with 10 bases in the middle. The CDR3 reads CATSEYHGETQYF. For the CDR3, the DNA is TGTGCCACCAGTGAATACCACGGGGAGACCCAGTACTTC.

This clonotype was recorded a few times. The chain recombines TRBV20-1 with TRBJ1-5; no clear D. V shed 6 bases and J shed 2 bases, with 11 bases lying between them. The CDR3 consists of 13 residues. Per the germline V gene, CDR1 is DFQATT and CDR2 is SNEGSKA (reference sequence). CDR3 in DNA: TGCAGTGCGTTGGATGCGGGCAATCAGCCCCAGCATTTT. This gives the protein CSALDAGNQPQHF.

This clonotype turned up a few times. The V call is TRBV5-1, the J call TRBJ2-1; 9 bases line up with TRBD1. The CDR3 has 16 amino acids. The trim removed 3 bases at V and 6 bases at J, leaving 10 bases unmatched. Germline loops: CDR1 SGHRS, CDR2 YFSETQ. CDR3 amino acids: CASSSGQGVTFNEQFF. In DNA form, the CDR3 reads TGCGCCAGCAGCTCGGGACAGGGTGTAACGTTCAATGAGCAGTTCTTC.

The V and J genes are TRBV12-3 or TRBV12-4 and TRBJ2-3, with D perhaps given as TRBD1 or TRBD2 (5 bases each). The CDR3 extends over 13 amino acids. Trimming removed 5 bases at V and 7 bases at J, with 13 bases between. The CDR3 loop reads CASSPGTPNTQYF. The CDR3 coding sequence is TGTGCCAGCAGTCCCGGGACCCCAAATACGCAGTATTTT.

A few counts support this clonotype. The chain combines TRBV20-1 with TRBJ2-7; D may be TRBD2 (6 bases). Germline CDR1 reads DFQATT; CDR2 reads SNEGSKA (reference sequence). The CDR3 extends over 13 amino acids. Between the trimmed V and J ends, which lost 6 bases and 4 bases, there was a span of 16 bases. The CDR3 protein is CSALSRGYYEQYF. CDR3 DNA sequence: TGCAGTGCCCTTAGTCGGGGGTATTACGAGCAGTACTTC.

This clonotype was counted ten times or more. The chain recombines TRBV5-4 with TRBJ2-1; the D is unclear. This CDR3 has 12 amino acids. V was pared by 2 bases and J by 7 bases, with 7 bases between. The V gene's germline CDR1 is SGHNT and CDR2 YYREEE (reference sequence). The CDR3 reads CASSLKGNEQFF. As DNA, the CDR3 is TGTGCCAGCAGCTTAAAGGGAAATGAGCAGTTCTTC.

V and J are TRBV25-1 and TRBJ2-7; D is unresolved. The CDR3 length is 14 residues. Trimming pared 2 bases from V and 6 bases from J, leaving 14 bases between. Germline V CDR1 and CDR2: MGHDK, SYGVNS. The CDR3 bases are TGTGCCAGCAGTGAACAGAAAGTTAAGGTCGAGCAGTACTTC. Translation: CASSEQKVKVEQYF.

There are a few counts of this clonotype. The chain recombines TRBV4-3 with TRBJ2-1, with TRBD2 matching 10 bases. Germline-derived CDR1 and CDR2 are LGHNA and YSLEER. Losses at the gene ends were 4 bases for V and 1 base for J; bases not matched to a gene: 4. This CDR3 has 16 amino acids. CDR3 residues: CASSRNSGGSYNEQFF. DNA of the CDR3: TGCGCCAGCAGCCGCAATAGCGGGGGGTCCTACAATGAGCAGTTCTTC.

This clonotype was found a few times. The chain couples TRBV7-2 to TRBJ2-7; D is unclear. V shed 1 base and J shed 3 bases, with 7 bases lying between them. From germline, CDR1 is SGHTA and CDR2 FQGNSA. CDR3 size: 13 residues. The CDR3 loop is CASSLVWGYEQYV. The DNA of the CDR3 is TGTGCCAGCAGCTTAGTATGGGGCTACGAGCAGTACGTC.

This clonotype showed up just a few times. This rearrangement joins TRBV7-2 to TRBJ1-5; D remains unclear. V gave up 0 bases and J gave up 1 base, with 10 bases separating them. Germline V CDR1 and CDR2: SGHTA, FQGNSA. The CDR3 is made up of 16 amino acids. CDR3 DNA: TGTGCCAGCAGCTTAGCAGCCGGGAAGAGCAATCAGCCCCAGCATTTT. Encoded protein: CASSLAAGKSNQPQHF.

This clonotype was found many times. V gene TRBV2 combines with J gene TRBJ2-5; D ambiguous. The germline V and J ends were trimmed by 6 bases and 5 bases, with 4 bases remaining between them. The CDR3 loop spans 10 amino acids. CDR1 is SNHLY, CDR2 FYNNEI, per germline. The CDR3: CASSRETQYF. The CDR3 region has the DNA TGTGCCAGCAGCCGGGAGACCCAGTACTTC.

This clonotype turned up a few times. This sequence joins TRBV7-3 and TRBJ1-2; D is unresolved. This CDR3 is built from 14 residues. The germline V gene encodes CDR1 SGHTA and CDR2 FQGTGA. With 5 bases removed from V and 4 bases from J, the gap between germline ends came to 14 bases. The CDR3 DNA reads TGTGCCAGCAGCACCGCGAGCACCGTCTATGGCTACACCTTC. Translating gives CASSTASTVYGYTF.

CDR3 region: CASSVESNTEAFF. The CDR3 region has the DNA TGTGCCAGCAGCGTAGAGTCGAACACTGAAGCTTTCTTT. The J gene is TRBJ1-1, the V gene TRBV9; D unresolved. Germline V CDR1 and CDR2: SGDLS, YYNGEE. The CDR3 has 13 residues. V lost 0 bases, J lost 1 base, and 4 bases lay in between.

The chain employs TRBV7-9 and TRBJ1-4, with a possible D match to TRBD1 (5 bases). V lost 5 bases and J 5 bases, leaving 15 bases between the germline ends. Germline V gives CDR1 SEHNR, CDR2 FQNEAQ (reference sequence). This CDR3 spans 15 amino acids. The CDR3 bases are TGTGCCAGCAGCCCCCGGGGGGTATCCAATGAAAAACTGTTTTTT. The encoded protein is CASSPRGVSNEKLFF. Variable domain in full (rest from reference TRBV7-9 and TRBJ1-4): DTGVSQNPRHKITKRGQNVTFRCDPISEHNRLYWYRQTLGQGPEFLTYFQNEAQLEKSRLLSDRFSAERPKGSFSTLEIQRTEQGDSAMYLCASSPRGVSNEKLFFGSGTQLSVL.

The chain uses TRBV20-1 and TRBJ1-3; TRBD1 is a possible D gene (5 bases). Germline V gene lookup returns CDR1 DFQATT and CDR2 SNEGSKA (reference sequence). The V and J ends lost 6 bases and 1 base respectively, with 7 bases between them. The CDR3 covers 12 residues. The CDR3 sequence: CSAAGSGNTIYF. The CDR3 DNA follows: TGCAGTGCAGCAGGGTCTGGAAACACCATATATTTT.

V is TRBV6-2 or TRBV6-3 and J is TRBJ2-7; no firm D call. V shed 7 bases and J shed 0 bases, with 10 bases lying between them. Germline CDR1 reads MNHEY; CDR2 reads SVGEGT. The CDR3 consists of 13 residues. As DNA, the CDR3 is TGTGCCAGCAACAGAATTAACTCCTACGAGCAGTACTTC. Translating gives CASNRINSYEQYF.

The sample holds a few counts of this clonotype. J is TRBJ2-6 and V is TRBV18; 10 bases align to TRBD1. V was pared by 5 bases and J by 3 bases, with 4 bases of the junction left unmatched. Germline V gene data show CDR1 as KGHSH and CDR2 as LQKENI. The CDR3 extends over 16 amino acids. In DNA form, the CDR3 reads TGTGCCAGCTCAAGACAGGGGGCGTATGGGGCCAACGTCCTGACTTTC. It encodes CASSRQGAYGANVLTF.

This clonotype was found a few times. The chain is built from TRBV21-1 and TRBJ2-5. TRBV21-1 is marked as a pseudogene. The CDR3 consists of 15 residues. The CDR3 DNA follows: TGTGCCAGCAGCGTTGAACAGTGCTCCCAAGAGACCCAGTACTTC. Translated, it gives CASSVEQCSQETQYF.